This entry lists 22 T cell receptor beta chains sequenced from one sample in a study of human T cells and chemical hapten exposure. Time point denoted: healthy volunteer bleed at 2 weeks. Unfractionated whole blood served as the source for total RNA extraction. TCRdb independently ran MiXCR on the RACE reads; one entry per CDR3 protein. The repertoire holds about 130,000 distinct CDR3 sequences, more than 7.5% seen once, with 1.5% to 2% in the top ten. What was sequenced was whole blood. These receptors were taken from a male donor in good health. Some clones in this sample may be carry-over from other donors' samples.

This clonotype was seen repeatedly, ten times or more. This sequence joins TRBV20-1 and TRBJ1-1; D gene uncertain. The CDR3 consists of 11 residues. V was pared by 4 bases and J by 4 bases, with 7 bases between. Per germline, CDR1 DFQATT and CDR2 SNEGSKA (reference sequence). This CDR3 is CSATVSTEAFF. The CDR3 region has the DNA TGCAGTGCTACAGTATCCACTGAAGCTTTCTTT.

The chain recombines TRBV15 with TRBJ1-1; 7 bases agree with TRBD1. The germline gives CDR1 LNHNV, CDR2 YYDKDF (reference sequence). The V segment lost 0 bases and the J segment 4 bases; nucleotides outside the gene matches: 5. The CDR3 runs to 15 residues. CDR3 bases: TGTGCCACCAGCAGAGATGACAGGGTCGGCACTGAAGCTTTCTTT. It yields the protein CATSRDDRVGTEAFF. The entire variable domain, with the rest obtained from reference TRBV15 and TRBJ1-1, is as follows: DAMVIQNPRYQVTQFGKPVTLSCSQTLNHNVMYWYQQKSSQAPKLLFHYYDKDFNNEADTPDNFQSRRPNTSFCFLDIRSPGLGDTAMYLCATSRDDRVGTEAFFGQGTRLTVV.

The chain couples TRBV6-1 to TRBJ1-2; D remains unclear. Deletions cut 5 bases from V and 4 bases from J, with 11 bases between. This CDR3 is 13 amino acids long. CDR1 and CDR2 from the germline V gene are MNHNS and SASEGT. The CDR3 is CASSPQNPYGYTF. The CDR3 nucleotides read TGTGCCAGCAGTCCACAGAACCCCTATGGCTACACCTTC.

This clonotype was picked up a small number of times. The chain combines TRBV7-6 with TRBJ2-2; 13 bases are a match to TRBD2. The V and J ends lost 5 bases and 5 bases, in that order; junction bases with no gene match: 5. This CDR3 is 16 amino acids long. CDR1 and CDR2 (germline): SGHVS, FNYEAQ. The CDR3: CASSGRTSGGTGELFF. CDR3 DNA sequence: TGTGCCAGCAGCGGACGGACTAGCGGGGGAACCGGGGAGCTGTTTTTT.

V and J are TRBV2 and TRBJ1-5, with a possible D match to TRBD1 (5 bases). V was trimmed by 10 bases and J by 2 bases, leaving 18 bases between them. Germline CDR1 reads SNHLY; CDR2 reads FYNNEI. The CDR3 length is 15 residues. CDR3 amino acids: CATDSNLRGNQPQHF. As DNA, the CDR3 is TGTGCCACCGACAGTAACCTCAGGGGCAATCAGCCCCAGCATTTT.

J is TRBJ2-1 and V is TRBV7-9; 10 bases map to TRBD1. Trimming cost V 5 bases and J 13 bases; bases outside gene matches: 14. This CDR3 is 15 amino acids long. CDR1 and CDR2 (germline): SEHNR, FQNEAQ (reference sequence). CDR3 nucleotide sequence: TGTGCCAGCAGCCCTCCCGGACAGGGGGGAAGGTTTCAGTTCTTC. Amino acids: CASSPPGQGGRFQFF.

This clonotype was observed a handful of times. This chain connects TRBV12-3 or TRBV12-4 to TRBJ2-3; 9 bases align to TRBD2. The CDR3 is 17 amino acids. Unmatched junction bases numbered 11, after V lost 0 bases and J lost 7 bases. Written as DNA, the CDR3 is TGTGCCAGCAGTTTAGCCGCCGGGGCTAGCGGGGAACATACGCAGTATTTT. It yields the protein CASSLAAGASGEHTQYF.

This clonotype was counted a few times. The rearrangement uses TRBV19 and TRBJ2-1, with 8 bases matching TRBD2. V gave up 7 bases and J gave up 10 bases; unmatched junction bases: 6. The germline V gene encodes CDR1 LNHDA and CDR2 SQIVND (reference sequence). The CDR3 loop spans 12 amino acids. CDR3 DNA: TGTGCCAGTACTCGGGGGGGACGCGAGCAGTTCTTC. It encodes CASTRGGREQFF.

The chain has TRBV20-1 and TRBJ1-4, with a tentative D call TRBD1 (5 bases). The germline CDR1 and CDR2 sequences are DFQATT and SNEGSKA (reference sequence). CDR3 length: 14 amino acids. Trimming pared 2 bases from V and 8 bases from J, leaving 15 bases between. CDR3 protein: CSARPPRVGEKLFF. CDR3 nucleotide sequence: TGCAGTGCTAGACCCCCCAGGGTAGGAGAAAAACTGTTTTTT.

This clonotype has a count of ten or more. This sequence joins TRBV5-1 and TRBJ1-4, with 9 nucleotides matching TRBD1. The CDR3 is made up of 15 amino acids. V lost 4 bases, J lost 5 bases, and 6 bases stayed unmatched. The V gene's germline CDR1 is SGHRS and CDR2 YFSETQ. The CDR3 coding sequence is TGCGCCAGCAGCCAACAGGGGGCAATAAATGAAAAACTGTTTTTT. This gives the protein CASSQQGAINEKLFF.

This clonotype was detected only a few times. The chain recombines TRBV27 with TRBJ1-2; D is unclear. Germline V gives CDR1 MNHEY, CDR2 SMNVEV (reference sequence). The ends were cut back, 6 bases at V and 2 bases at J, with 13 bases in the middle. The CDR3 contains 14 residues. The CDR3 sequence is CASSSSVKNYGYTF. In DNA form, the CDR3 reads TGTGCCAGCAGCTCCTCAGTCAAGAACTATGGCTACACCTTC.

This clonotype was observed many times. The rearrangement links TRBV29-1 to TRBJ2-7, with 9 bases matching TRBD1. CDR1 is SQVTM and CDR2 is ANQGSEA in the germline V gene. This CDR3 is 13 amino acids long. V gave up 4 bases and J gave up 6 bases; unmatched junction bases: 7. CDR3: CSVAPGQGGEQYF. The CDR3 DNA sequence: TGCAGCGTTGCCCCGGGACAGGGTGGCGAGCAGTACTTC.

The CDR3 bases are TGTGCCAGCAGCTTAACGCAGGACCCCCCTGAAGCTTTCTTT. It specifies CASSLTQDPPEAFF. This chain connects TRBV7-9 to TRBJ1-1; D not certain. The CDR3 sequence is 14 residues long. V was trimmed by 2 bases and J by 6 bases, leaving 13 bases between them. Germline V gene data show CDR1 as SEHNR and CDR2 as FQNEAQ (reference sequence).

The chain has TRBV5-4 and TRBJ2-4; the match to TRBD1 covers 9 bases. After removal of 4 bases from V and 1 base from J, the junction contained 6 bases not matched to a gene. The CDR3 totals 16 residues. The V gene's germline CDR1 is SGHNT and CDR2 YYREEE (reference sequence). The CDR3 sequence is CASSIGTGKAKNIQYF. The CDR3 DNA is TGTGCCAGCAGCATTGGGACAGGGAAGGCCAAAAACATTCAGTACTTC.

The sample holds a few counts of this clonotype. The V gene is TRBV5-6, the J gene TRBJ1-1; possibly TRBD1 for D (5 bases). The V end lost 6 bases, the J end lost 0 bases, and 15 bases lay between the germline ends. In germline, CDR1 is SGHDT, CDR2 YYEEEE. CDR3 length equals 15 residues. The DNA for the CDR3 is TGTGCCAGCACCCCTCCGGGACGGATGAACACTGAAGCTTTCTTT. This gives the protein CASTPPGRMNTEAFF.

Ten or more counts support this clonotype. CDR3 in amino acids: CASSYGDTGELFF. CDR3 nucleotides: TGTGCCAGCAGTTACGGAGATACCGGGGAGCTGTTTTTT. The V gene is TRBV6-6, the J gene TRBJ2-2; D is uncertain. The CDR3 consists of 13 residues. Looked up from germline, CDR1 is MNHNY and CDR2 is SVGAGI (reference sequence). Trimming shortened V by 2 bases and J by 5 bases, and 6 bases separated the two germline ends.

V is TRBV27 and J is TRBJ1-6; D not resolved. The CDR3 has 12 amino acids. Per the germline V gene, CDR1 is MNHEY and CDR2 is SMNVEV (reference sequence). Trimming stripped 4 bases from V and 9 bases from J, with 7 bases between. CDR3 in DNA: TGTGCCAGCAGTTCGACCAGTTCACCCCTCCACTTT. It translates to CASSSTSSPLHF.

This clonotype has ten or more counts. CDR3 DNA: TGTGCCAGCAGTGAAAACAGGGGTTGGGAGGATACGCAGTATTTT. It translates to CASSENRGWEDTQYF. The chain has TRBV25-1 and TRBJ2-3; TRBD1 aligns across 7 bases. V was pared by 2 bases and J by 6 bases, with 8 bases of the junction left unmatched. The germline CDR1 and CDR2 sequences are MGHDK and SYGVNS. This CDR3 comprises 15 residues.

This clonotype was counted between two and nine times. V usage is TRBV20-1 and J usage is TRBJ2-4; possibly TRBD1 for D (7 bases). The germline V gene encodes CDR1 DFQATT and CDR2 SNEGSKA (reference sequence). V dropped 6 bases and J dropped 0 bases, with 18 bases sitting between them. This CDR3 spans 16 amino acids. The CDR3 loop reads CSAPEGTDGAKNIQYF. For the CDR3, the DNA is TGCAGTGCCCCGGAGGGGACAGACGGAGCCAAAAACATTCAGTACTTC.

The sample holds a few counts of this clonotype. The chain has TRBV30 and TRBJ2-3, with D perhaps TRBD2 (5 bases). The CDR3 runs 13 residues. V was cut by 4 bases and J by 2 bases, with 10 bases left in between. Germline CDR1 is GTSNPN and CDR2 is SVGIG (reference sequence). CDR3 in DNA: TGTGCCTGGAATGGCGGGTCCACAGATACGCAGTATTTT. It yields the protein CAWNGGSTDTQYF.

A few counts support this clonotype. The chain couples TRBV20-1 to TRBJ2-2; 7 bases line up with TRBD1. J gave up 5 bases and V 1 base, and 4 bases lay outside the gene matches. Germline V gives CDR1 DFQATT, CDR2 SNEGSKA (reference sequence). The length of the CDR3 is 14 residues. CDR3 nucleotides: TGCAGTGCTAGAGCTCGACAGGGAACCGGGGAGCTGTTTTTT. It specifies CSARARQGTGELFF.

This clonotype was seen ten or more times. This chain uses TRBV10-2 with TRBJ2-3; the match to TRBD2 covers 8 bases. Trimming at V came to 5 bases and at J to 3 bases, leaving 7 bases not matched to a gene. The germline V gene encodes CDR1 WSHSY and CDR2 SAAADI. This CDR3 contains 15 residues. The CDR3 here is CASSRTGGPTDTQYF. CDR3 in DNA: TGCGCCAGCAGTAGAACGGGAGGGCCGACAGATACGCAGTATTTT.